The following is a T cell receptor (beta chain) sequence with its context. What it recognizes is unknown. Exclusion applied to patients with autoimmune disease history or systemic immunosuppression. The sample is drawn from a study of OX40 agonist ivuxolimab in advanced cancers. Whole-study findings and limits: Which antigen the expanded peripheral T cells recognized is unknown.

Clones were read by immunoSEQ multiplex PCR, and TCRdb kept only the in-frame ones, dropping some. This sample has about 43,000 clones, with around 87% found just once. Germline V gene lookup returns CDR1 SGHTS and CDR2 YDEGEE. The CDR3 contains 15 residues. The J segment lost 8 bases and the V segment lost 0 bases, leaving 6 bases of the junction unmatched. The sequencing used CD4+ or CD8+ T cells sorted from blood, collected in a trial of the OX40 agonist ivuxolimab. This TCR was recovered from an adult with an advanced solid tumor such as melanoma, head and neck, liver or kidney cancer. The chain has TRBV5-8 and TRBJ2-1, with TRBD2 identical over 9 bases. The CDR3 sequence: CASSLGSGSMDEQFF. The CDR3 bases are TGTGCCAGCAGCTTGGGTAGCGGGAGTATGGATGAGCAGTTCTTC.